The rows below give T cell receptor beta chains drawn from one sample of a study of T cells in Graves' hyperthyroidism and ophthalmopathy. Via MiXCR, TCRdb re-called the multiplex PCR reads, giving one row per CDR3 protein. This table holds around 300,000 distinct CDR3 sequences, 14% found once. Material for sequencing was blood. The receptors were gathered from a young woman with Graves' hyperthyroidism. CDR3s include the opening cysteine and the closing phenylalanine or tryptophan. Fields, in order: V gene, J gene, clone size, CDR3 protein. Expanded clones are given a class, and other clones once, few, many or no size at all.

TRBV27	TRBJ2-1	NA	CASSAGGRVQFF
TRBV7-9	TRBJ2-3	few	CASSPFLAGETDTQYF
TRBV6-1	TRBJ2-1	NA	CASSTDAPRYQFF
TRBV20-1	TRBJ2-1	many	CSATHLTSHNEQFF
TRBV2	TRBJ2-2	NA	CASQGQNTGELFF
TRBV3-1	TRBJ2-1	NA	CASSQGGLAGNNEQFF
TRBV10-2	TRBJ2-7	many	CASSEIGLRRVYEQYF
TRBV2	TRBJ2-7	many	CASSEVDGLSYEQYF
TRBV24-1	TRBJ2-2	few	CATTYGGELFF
TRBV19	TRBJ2-1	NA	CASDLAGTSGRNEQFF
TRBV30	TRBJ1-1	NA	CAWKGTGNTEAFF
TRBV10-1	TRBJ2-7	NA	CASRTQGFNSYEQYF
TRBV4-2	TRBJ1-6	few	CASSQSLGVGSPLHF
TRBV2	TRBJ1-2	many	CASSPDRDSYGYTF
TRBV28	TRBJ2-1	many	CASSSRTVTYNEQFF
TRBV9	TRBJ1-2	few	CASSAYRETGYTF
TRBV5-1	TRBJ1-6	few	CASSPDRTSPLHF
TRBV7-8	TRBJ1-1	many	CASRPLGRNTEAFF
TRBV6-1	TRBJ1-2	many	CASSANSNYGYTF
TRBV28	TRBJ2-1	NA	CASSFGASGDSYNEQFF
TRBV28	TRBJ1-5	NA	CASSLTGEVQPQHF
TRBV7-6	TRBJ2-7	few	CASSLAGIEEQYF
TRBV28	TRBJ2-7	many	CASSAHHVSYEQYF
TRBV6-4	TRBJ2-3	NA	CASSPGREIGTDTQYF
TRBV19	TRBJ2-2	few	CASSITGTSNTGELFF
TRBV24-1	TRBJ2-3	NA	CATNKQGPSTDTQYF
TRBV7-9	TRBJ2-1	few	CASGPGPQEQFF
TRBV7-6	TRBJ2-5	NA	CASRADRLGETQYF
TRBV30	TRBJ1-3	few	CAWSVARGNTIYF
TRBV20-1	TRBJ1-5	NA	CSAAGRGQGKQSQHF